Below, one T cell receptor (beta chain) is given with its context. In the authors' methods: How many nucleated cells were present was estimated from reference gene primer amplification. Clones were read by immunoSEQ multiplex PCR, and TCRdb kept only the in-frame ones, dropping some. D and trimming come from the DNA, and the V and J calls and clone size come from that table. There are 300,000 to 400,000 clones in the sample; about 90% occur only once, and just under 6.5% lies in the top ten. The data were taken from a study of blood T cell repertoires in COVID-19. The wider study: The samples span acute and convalescent COVID-19 from the United States, Italy and Spain. Nucleic acid was either cDNA or gDNA, and it came from T cells, B-cell-depleted T cells, or PBMCs.

Germline loops: CDR1 SGHRS, CDR2 YFSETQ. This CDR3 is built from 18 residues. Trimming at V came to 0 bases and at J to 5 bases, leaving 8 bases not matched to a gene. The sequence was obtained from a woman aged 45-65 years with COVID-19, enrolled during active disease. Material for sequencing was peripheral blood. V usage is TRBV5-1 and J usage is TRBJ2-5; 15 bases are shared with TRBD2. The CDR3 region has the DNA TGCGCCAGCAGCTTGGTCGCGGGACTAGCGGGAGGTGGGGAGACCCAGTACTTC. Encoded protein: CASSLVAGLAGGGETQYF.